This record covers a single TCR beta chain. No antigen is known for it. This entry is derived from a study of cytomegalovirus exposure and HLA in healthy donors. The study, taken as a whole, reports: Later analysis suggested links between common viral pathogens and several top significant clusters. CMV serostatus alone was available as immune exposure information.

Both 60 Vbeta primers and 13 Jbeta primers went into the PCR. Here immunoSEQ multiplex PCR was the method, and the copy in TCRdb shows in-frame clones only, minus some. The data show 150,000 to 200,000 clones, 75% seen once. The CDR3 has 13 residues. Trimming removed 2 bases from V and 5 bases from J, with 9 bases in between. The V gene's germline CDR1 is KGHSH and CDR2 LQKENI. Sequenced material: PBMCs. This rearrangement joins TRBV18 to TRBJ1-1; D call uncertain. The receptor was derived from a man aged 18 to 29 in good health and CMV-seropositive. In DNA form, the CDR3 reads TGTGCCAGCTCACCAGAAGCGGGGACTGAAGCTTTCTTT. It translates to CASSPEAGTEAFF.